The 8 T cell receptor beta chains below all came from one sample that was sequenced in a study of blood T cell repertoires in COVID-19. Clones were read by immunoSEQ multiplex PCR, and TCRdb kept only the in-frame ones, dropping some. Of some 130,000 clones in the sample, less than 90% were seen once. Sample: peripheral blood. These receptor sequences come from a man at least 80 years old with acute or convalescent COVID-19.

This chain links TRBV6-5 with TRBJ1-1, with TRBD1 identical over 11 bases. Per germline, CDR1 MNHEY and CDR2 SVGAGI. V was pared by 2 bases and J by 10 bases, with 12 bases of the junction left unmatched. CDR3 length: 16 residues. CDR3 nucleotide sequence: TGTGCCAGCAGTTACCAAACTACTTCCGGGACAGGGGGAGCTTTCTTT. The encoded protein is CASSYQTTSGTGGAFF.

In regard to this clone: The sample carries other DNA sequences with the same CDR3. This rearrangement joins TRBV28 to TRBJ1-5, with unresolved D. Looked up from germline, CDR1 is MDHEN and CDR2 is SYDVKM. The CDR3 is 13 amino acids. Trimming removed 3 bases at V and 4 bases at J, with 7 bases between. The CDR3 protein is CASSLVENQPQHF. CDR3 nucleotide sequence: TGTGCCAGCAGTTTGGTAGAGAATCAGCCCCAGCATTTT.

This chain uses TRBV7-2 with TRBJ2-1, with TRBD2 identical over 8 bases. V was pared by 1 base and J by 10 bases, with 0 bases of the junction left unmatched. CDR1 SGHTA and CDR2 FQGNSA come from the germline V gene. The CDR3 has 12 residues. CDR3 nucleotides: TGTGCCAGCAGCTTAGGACTAGCGGAGCAGTTCTTC. Protein: CASSLGLAEQFF.

The chain carries TRBV18 and TRBJ1-1; D is possibly TRBD1 (6 bases). The length of the CDR3 is 15 residues. Between the trimmed V and J ends, which lost 1 base and 4 bases, there was a span of 13 bases. Germline values: CDR1 KGHSH, CDR2 LQKENI. The CDR3, as DNA: TGTGCCAGCTCACCACTTGTACAGGGTTTCACTGAAGCTTTCTTT. Protein: CASSPLVQGFTEAFF.

V gene TRBV10-3 combines with J gene TRBJ1-2, with 10 bases identical to TRBD1. Germline CDR1 and CDR2: ENHRY and SYGVKD. The CDR3 spans 12 residues. The J segment lost 7 bases and the V segment lost 6 bases, leaving 2 bases of the junction unmatched. CDR3 sequence (DNA): TGTGCCATCAGATGGGACAGGGGTGGCTACACCTTC. Amino acid sequence: CAIRWDRGGYTF.

The gene calls are TRBV18 and TRBJ1-2; no reliable D call. V was shortened by 2 bases and J by 3 bases, with 22 bases between the two germline ends. The germline CDR1 and CDR2 sequences are KGHSH and LQKENI. The CDR3 contains 18 residues. The CDR3 bases are TGTGCCAGCTCACCATACACCGTATCAGAAGTTTCTGACTATGGCTACACCTTC. Residues: CASSPYTVSEVSDYGYTF.

This clone was counted a single time. This sequence joins TRBV28 and TRBJ1-6; 7 bases map to TRBD1. The CDR3 is 14 residues long. The junction had 8 bases not matched to a gene; V was cut back by 6 bases and J by 9 bases. Per the germline V gene, CDR1 is MDHEN and CDR2 is SYDVKM. The CDR3 loop reads CASRGTAPGSPLHF. In DNA form, the CDR3 reads TGTGCCAGCAGGGGGACAGCCCCGGGTTCACCCCTCCACTTT.

This clone was picked up a small number of times. The junction departs from germline at one end; a sequencing error may be responsible. CDR3 in DNA: TGTGCCAGCAGAGAAGGAGGGGGCGGGCAGCCCCAGCATTTT. Translating gives CASREGGGGQPQHF. The chain carries TRBV6-1 and TRBJ1-5, with 7 bases fitting TRBD1. From germline, CDR1 is MNHNS and CDR2 SASEGT. CDR3 size: 14 residues.